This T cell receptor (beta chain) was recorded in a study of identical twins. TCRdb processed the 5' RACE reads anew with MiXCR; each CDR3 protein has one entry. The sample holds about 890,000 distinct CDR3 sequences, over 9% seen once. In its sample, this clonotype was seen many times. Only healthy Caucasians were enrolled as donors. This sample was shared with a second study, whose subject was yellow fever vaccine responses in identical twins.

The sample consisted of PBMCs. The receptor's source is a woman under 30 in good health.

The CDR3 region is CAISQDRGREPQHF. In DNA form, the CDR3 reads TGTGCCATCAGTCAGGACAGGGGGCGTGAGCCCCAGCATTTT. The J gene is TRBJ1-5, the V gene TRBV10-3; 11 bases map to TRBD1. CDR1 is ENHRY, CDR2 SYGVKD, per germline. The CDR3 is made up of 14 amino acids. The J segment lost 8 bases and the V segment lost 5 bases, leaving 5 bases of the junction unmatched.